This entry features one TCR beta chain sequence. Its antigen remains unknown. The data are from a study of post-analysis software for immune sequencing data. Findings of the study overall: Compared with controls, patients had more of five or six TRBV segments, including TRBV5-6, TRBV5-1 and TRBV20-1.

With 5 bases removed from V and 3 bases from J, the gap between germline ends came to 22 bases. CDR3 size: 17 residues. Presence of unique molecular identifiers characterized the TCR beta cDNA libraries. From the PCR reads, TCRdb called clonotypes with MiXCR, one entry per CDR3 protein. This sample has around 440,000 distinct CDR3 sequences, with approximately 45% found just once. This receptor was identified in a girl aged 10 to 17 with multiple sclerosis. Sequenced: blood. This chain joins TRBV12-3 or TRBV12-4 and TRBJ1-1, with D possibly being TRBD1 (5 bases). The CDR3 reads CASSLLGRGLTDTEAFF. In DNA form, the CDR3 reads TGTGCCAGCAGTCTATTAGGGAGGGGCCTAACGGACACTGAAGCTTTCTTT.